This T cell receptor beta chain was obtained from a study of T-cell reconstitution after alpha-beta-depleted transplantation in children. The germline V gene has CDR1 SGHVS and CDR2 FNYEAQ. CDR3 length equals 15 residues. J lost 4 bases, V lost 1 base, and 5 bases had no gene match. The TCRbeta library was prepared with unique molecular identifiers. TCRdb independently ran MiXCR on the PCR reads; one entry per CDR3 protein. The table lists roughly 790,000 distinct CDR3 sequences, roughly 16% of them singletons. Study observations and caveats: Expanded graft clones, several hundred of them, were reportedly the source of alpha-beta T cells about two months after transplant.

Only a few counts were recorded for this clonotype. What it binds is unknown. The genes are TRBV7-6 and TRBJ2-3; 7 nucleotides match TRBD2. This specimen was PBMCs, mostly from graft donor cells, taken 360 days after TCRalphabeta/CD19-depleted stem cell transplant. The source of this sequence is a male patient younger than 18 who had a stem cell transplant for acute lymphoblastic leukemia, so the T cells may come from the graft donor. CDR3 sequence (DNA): TGTGCCAGCAGCTTAGGGGGACTACCCCCAGATACGCAGTATTTT. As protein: CASSLGGLPPDTQYF.